This section outlines one T cell receptor beta chain sequence together with its context. As yet, its antigen is unknown. These data originate in a study of blood T cells in healthy people across ages. General study results and limits: Diversity of TCR beta per million T cells declined in a roughly linear way with age.

A second PCR of 7 to 11 cycles used a sample-barcoded 5' primer and a J-beta primer mix. One entry per CDR3 protein results from TCRdb running MiXCR on the 5' RACE reads. The data contain 350,000 to 450,000 distinct CDR3 sequences, approximately 52% of them singletons. The V gene's germline CDR1 is ENHRY and CDR2 SYGVKD. The CDR3 consists of 12 residues. V lost 10 bases and J lost 1; bases outside the gene matches: 2. This TCR derives from a man in his sixties in good health. Sequenced material: blood. The rearrangement uses TRBV10-3 and TRBJ2-5; 8 nucleotides agree with TRBD1. CDR3 in amino acids: CATDRGQETQYF. As DNA, the CDR3 is TGTGCCACCGACAGGGGCCAAGAGACCCAGTACTTC.